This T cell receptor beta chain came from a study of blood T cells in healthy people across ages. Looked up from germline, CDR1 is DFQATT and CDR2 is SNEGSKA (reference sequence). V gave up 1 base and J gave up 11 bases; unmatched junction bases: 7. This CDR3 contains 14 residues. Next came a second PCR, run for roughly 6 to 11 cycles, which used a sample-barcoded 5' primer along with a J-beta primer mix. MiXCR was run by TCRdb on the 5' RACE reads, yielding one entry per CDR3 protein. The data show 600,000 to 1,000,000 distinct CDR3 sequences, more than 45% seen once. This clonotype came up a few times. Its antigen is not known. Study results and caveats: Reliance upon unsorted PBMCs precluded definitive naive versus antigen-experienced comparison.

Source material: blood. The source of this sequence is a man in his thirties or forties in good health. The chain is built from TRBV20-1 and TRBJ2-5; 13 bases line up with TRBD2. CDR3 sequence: CSARGTSGSREQYF. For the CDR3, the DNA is TGCAGTGCTAGAGGGACTAGCGGGAGTCGAGAGCAGTACTTC.